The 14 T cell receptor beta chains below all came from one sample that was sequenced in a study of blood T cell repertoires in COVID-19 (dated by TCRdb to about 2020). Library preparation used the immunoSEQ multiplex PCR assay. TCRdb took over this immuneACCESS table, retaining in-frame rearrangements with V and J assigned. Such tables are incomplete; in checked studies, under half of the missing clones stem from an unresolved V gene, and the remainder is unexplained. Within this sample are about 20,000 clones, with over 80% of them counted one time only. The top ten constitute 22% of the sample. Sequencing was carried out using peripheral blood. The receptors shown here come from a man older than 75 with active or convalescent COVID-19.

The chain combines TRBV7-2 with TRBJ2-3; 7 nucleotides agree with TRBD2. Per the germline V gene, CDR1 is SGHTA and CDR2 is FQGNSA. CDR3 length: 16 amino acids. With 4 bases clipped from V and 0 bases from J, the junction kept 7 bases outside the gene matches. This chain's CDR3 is CASSSFPRGSTDTQYF. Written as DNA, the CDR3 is TGTGCCAGCAGCTCCTTTCCGCGGGGGAGCACAGATACGCAGTATTTT.

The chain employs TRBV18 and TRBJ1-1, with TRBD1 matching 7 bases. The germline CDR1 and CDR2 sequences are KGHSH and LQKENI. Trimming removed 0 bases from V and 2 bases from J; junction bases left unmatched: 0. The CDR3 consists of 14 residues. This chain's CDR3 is CASSPPGGNTEAFF. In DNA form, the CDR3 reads TGTGCCAGCTCACCACCAGGGGGCAACACTGAAGCTTTCTTT.

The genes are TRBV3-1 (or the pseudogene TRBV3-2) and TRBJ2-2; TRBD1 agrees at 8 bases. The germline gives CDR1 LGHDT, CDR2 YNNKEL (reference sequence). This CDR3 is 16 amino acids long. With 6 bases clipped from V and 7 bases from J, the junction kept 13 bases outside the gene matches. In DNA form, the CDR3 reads TGTGCCAGCAGACGAACAGGGGGGCTTATTGGCGGGGAGCTGTTTTTT. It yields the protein CASRRTGGLIGGELFF.

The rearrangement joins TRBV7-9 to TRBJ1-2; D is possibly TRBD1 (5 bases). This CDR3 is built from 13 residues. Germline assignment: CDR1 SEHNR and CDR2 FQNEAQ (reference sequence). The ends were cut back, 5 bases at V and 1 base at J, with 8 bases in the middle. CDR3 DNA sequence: TGTGCCAGCAGCCAGCAGGGTAACTATGGCTACACCTTC. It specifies CASSQQGNYGYTF. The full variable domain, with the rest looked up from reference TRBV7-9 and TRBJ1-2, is DTGVSQNPRHKITKRGQNVTFRCDPISEHNRLYWYRQTLGQGPEFLTYFQNEAQLEKSRLLSDRFSAERPKGSFSTLEIQRTEQGDSAMYLCASSQQGNYGYTFGSGTRLTVV.

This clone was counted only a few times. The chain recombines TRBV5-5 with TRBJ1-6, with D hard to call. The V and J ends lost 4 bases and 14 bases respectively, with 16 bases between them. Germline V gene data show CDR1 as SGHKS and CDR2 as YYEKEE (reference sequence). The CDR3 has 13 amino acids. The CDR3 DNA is TGTGCCAGCAGCCCGGGAGGGTCCAGCACCCTCCACTTT. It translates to CASSPGGSSTLHF. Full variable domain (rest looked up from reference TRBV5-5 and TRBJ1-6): DAGVTQSPTHLIKTRGQQVTLRCSPISGHKSVSWYQQVLGQGPQFIFQYYEKEERGRGNFPDRFSARQFPNYSSELNVNALLLGDSALYLCASSPGGSSTLHFGNGTRLTVT.

The CDR3 DNA reads as TGTGCCAGCAGCTTAGGGCAGTTGCCCGACAATGAGCAGTTCTTC. Encoded protein: CASSLGQLPDNEQFF. The genes are TRBV11-2 and TRBJ2-1; D uncertain. Germline CDR1 SGHAT, CDR2 FQNNGV. CDR3 length: 15 amino acids. The ends were cut back, 1 base at V and 5 bases at J, with 12 bases in the middle. The full variable domain, in which reference TRBV11-2 and TRBJ2-1 provide the parts outside the CDR3, is EAGVAQSPRYKIIEKRQSVAFWCNPISGHATLYWYQQILGQGPKLLIQFQNNGVVDDSQLPKDRFSAERLKGVDSTLKIQPAKLEDSAVYLCASSLGQLPDNEQFFGPGTRLTVL.

The CDR3 loop reads CASSYNGFPGGEQFF. The CDR3 DNA is TGTGCCAGTAGCTACAATGGATTTCCCGGCGGTGAGCAGTTCTTC. The V gene is TRBV19, the J gene TRBJ2-1; D is undetermined. The CDR3 covers 15 residues. Germline CDR1 reads LNHDA; CDR2 reads SQIVND (reference sequence). Trimming shortened V by 6 bases and J by 9 bases, and 21 bases separated the two germline ends.

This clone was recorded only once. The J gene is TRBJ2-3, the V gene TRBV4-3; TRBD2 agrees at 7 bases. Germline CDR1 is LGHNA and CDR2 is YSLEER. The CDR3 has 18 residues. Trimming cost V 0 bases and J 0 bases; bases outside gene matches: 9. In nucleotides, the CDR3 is TGCGCCAGCAGCCAAGAAGGGAGGGGCACAACTAGCACAGATACGCAGTATTTT. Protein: CASSQEGRGTTSTDTQYF.

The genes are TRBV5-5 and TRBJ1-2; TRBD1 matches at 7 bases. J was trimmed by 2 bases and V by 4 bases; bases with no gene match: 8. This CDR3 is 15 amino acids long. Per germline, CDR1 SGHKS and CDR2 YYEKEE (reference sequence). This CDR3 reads CASSLMTGKNYGYTF. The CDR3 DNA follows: TGTGCCAGCAGCCTGATGACAGGGAAGAACTATGGCTACACCTTC.

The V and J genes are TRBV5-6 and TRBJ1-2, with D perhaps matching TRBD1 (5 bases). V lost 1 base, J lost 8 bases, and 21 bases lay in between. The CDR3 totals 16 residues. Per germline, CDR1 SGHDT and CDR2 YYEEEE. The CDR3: CASSLTLSQQGSGYTF. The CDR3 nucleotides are TGTGCCAGCAGCTTGACCCTTTCCCAGCAGGGAAGCGGCTACACCTTC.

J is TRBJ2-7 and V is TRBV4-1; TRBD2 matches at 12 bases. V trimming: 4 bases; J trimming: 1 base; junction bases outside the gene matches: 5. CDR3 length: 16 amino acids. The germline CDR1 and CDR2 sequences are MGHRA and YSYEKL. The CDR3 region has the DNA TGCGCCAGCAGCCTGCGGACTAGCGGGGTATCCTACGAGCAGTACTTC. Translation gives CASSLRTSGVSYEQYF.

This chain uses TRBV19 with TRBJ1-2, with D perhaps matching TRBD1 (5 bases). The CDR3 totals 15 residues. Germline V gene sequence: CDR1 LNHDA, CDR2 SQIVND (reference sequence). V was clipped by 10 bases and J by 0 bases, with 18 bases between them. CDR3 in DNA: TGTGCCATCAGGACATCGGGCAATTCTAACTATGGCTACACCTTC. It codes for CAIRTSGNSNYGYTF.

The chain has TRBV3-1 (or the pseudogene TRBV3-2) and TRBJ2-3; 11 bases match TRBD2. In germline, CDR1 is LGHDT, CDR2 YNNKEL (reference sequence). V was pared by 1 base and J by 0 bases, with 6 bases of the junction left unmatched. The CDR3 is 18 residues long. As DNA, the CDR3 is TGTGCCAGCAGCCAAGGGGCTAGCGGGGGGATGAGCACAGATACGCAGTATTTT. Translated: CASSQGASGGMSTDTQYF.

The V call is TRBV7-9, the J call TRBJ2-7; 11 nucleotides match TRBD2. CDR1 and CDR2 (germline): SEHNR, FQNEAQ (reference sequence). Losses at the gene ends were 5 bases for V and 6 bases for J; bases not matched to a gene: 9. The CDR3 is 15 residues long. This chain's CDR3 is CASSRTLAGVLEQYF. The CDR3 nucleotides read TGTGCCAGCAGCCGCACACTAGCGGGAGTTCTCGAGCAGTACTTC.